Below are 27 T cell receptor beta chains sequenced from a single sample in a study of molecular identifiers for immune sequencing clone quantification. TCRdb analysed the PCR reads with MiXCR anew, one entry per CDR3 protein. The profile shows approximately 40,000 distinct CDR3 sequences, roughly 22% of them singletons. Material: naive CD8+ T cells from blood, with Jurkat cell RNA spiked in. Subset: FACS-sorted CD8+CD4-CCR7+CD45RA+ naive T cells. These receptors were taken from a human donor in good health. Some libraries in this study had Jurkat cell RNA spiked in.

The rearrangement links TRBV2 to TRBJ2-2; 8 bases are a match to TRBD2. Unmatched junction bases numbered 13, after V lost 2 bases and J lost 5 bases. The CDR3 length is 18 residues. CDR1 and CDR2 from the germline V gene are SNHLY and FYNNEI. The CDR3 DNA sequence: TGTGCCAGCAGTGAATGGTTGTTGGTAGCGGGAATTACCGGGGAGCTGTTTTTT. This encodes CASSEWLLVAGITGELFF.

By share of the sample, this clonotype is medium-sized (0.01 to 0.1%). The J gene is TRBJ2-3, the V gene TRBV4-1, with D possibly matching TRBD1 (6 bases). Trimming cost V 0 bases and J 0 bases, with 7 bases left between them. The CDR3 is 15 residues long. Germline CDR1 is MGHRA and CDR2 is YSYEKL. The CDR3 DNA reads TGCGCCAGCAGCCAAGAGGACAGAAGCACAGATACGCAGTATTTT. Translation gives CASSQEDRSTDTQYF.

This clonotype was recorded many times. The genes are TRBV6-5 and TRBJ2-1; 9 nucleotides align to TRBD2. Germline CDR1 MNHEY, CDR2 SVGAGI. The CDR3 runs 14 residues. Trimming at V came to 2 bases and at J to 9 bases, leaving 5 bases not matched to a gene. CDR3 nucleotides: TGTGCCAGCAGTTACACGGGACTAGCTGGTGAGCAGTTCTTC. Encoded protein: CASSYTGLAGEQFF.

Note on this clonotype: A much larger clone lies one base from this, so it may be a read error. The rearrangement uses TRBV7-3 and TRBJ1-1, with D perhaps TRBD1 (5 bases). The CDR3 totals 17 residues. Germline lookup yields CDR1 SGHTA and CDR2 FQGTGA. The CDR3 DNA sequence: TGTGCCAACAGCCCCTTCCACATCAGGGTAATGAACACTGGAGCTTTCTTT. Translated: CANSPFHIRVMNTGAFF.

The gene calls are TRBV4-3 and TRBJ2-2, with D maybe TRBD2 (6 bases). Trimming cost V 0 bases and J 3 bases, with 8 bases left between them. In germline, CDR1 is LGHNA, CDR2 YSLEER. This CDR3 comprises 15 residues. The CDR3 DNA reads TGCGCCAGCAGCCAAGACGGAGGGTACACCGGGGAGCTGTTTTTT. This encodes CASSQDGGYTGELFF.

The CDR3 loop reads CASSQGYTDQPQHF. In DNA, the CDR3 is TGCGCCAGCAGCCAAGGCTACACTGATCAGCCCCAGCATTTT. The chain is built from TRBV4-1 and TRBJ1-5; no firm D call. V lost 1 base to trimming and J lost 5 bases, with 9 bases between them. Germline CDR1 MGHRA, CDR2 YSYEKL. The CDR3 consists of 14 residues.

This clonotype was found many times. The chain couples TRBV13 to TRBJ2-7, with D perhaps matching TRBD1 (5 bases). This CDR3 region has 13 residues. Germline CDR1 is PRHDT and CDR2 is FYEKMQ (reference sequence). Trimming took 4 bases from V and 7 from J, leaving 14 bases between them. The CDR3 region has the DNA TGTGCCAGCAGCTCAGGGTGGGGCCTGGAGCAGTACTTC. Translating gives CASSSGWGLEQYF.

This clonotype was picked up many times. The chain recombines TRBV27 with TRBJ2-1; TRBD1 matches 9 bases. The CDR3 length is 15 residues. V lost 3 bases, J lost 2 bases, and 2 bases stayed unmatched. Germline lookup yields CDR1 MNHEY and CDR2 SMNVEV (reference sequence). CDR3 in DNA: TGTGCCAGCAGTTTGACAGGGGGAGCCTACAATGAGCAGTTCTTC. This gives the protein CASSLTGGAYNEQFF.

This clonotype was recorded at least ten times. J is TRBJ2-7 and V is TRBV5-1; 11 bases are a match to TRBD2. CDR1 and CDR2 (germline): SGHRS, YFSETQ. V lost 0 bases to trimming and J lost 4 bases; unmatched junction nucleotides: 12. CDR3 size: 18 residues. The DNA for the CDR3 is TGCGCCAGCAGCTTGGAGCCCCCGGGGACTAGCGGAGTTTACGAGCAGTACTTC. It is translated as CASSLEPPGTSGVYEQYF.

The CDR3: CSARVLAGGPHEQYF. CDR3 coding DNA: TGCAGTGCTAGAGTCCTAGCGGGGGGGCCCCACGAGCAGTACTTC. The V and J genes are TRBV20-1 and TRBJ2-7; 12 positions match TRBD2. The CDR3 runs to 15 residues. The germline V gene encodes CDR1 DFQATT and CDR2 SNEGSKA (reference sequence). V lost 1 base and J lost 5; bases outside the gene matches: 6.

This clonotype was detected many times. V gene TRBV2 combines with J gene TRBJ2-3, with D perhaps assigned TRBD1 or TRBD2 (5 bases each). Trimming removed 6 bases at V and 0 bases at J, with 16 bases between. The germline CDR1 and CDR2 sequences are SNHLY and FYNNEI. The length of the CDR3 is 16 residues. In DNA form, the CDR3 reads TGTGCCAGCAGACCGGTCCGGGACGGCAGCACAGATACGCAGTATTTT. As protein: CASRPVRDGSTDTQYF. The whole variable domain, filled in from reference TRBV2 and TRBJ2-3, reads EPEVTQTPSHQVTQMGQEVILRCVPISNHLYFYWYRQILGQKVEFLVSFYNNEISEKSEIFDDQFSVERPDGSNFTLKIRSTKLEDSAMYFCASRPVRDGSTDTQYFGPGTRLTVL.

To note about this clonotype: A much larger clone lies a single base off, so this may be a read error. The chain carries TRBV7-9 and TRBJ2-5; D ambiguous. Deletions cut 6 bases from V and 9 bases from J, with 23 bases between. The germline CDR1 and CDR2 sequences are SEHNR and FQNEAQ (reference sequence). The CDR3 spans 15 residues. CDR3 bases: TGTGCCAGCAGAAAGATTCCCGGGTTCACGGAGCCCCAGTACTTC. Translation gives CASRKIPGFTEPQYF.

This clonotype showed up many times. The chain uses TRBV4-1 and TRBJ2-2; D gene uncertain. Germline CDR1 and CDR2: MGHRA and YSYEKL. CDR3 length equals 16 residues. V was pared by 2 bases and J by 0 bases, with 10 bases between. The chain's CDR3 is CASSQPTPANTGELFF. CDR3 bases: TGCGCCAGCAGCCAACCGACACCCGCGAACACCGGGGAGCTGTTTTTT.

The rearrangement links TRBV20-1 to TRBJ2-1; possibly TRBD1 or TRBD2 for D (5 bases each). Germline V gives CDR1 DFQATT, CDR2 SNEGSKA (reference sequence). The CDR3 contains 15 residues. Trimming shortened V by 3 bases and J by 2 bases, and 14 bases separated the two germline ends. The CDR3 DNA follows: TGCAGTGCTAGGGCCGGGACCCCTGCCTACAATGAGCAGTTCTTC. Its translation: CSARAGTPAYNEQFF.

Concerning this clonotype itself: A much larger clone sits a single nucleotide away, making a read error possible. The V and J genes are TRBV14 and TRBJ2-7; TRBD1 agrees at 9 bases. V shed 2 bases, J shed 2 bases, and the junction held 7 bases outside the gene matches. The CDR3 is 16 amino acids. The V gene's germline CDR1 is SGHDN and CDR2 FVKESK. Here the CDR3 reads CASSQTRDRETYEQYF. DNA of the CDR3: TGTGCCAGCAGCCAAACCCGGGACAGGGAAACCTACGAGCAGTACTTC.

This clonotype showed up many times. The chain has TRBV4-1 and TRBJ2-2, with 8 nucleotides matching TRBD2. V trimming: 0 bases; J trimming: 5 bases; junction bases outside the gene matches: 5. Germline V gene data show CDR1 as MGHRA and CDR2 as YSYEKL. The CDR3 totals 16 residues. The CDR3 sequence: CASSQEGGGQTGELFF. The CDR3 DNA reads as TGCGCCAGCAGCCAAGAGGGCGGGGGGCAGACCGGGGAGCTGTTTTTT.

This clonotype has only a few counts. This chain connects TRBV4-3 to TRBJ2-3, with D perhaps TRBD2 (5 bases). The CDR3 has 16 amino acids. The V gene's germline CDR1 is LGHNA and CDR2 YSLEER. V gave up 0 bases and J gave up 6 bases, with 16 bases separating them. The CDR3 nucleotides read TGCGCCAGCAGCCAAGATGAGGCTAGCCCCCCGGATACGCAGTATTTT. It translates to CASSQDEASPPDTQYF.

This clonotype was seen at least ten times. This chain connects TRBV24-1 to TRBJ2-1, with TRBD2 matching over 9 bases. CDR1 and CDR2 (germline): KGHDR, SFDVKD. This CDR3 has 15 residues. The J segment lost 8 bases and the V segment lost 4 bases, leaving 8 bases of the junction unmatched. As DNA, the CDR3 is TGTGCCACCAGTGAAATAGCGGGAGAAACGGATGAGCAGTTCTTC. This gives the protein CATSEIAGETDEQFF.

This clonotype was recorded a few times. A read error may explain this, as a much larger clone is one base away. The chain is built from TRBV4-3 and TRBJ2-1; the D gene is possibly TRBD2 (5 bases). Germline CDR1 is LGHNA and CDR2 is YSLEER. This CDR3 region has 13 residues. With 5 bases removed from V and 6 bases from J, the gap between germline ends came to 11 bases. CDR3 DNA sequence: TGCGCCAGCAGCGCGGACGGGGTCAATGAGCAGTTCTTC. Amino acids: CASSADGVNEQFF.

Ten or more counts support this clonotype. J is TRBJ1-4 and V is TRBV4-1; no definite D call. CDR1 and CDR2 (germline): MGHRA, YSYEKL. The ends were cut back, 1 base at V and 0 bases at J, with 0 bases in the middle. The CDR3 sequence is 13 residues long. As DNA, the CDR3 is TGCGCCAGCAGCCAAGCAACTAATGAAAAACTGTTTTTT. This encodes CASSQATNEKLFF.

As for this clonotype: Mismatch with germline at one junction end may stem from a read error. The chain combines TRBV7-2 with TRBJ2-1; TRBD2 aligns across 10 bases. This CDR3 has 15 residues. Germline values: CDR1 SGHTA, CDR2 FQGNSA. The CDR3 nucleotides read TGTGCCAGCAGTACAAGCGGGAGGGGGGGCAATGAGCAGCTCTTC. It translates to CASSTSGRGGNEQLF.

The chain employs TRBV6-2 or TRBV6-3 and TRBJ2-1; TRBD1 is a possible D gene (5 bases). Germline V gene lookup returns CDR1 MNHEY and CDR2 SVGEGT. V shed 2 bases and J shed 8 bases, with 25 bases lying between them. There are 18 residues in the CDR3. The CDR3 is CASSYPTSQGLRLDEQFF. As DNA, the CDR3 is TGTGCCAGCAGTTACCCTACATCGCAGGGTCTGAGGTTAGATGAGCAGTTCTTC.

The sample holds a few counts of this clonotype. CDR3 coding DNA: TGTGCCACCAGTGACTCCGGGACAAAAGAGACCCAGTACTTC. It translates to CATSDSGTKETQYF. V and J are TRBV24-1 and TRBJ2-5; weak D call: TRBD1 (6 bases). CDR3 length: 14 residues. V dropped 4 bases and J dropped 3 bases, with 11 bases sitting between them. Germline-derived CDR1 and CDR2 are KGHDR and SFDVKD.

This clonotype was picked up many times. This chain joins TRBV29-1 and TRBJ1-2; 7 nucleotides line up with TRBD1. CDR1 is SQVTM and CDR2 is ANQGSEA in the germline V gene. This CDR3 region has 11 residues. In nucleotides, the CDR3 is TGCAAGATCCGGGACAGCTATGGCTACACCTTC. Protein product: CKIRDSYGYTF.

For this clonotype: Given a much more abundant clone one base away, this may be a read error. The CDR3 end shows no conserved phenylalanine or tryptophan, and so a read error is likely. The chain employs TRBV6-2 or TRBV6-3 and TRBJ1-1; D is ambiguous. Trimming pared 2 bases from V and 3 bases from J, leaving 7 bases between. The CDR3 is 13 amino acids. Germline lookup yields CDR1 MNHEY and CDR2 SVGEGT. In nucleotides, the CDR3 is TGTGCCAGCAGTTACGGTCTGGACACTGAAGCTTTCTCT. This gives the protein CASSYGLDTEAFS.

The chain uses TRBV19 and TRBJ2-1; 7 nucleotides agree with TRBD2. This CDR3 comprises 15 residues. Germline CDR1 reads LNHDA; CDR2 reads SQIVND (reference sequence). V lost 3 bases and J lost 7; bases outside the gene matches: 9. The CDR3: CASSIGTGLRNEQFF. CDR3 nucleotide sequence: TGTGCCAGTAGTATTGGGACGGGACTACGGAATGAGCAGTTCTTC. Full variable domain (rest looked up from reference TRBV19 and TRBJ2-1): DGGITQSPKYLFRKEGQNVTLSCEQNLNHDAMYWYRQDPGQGLRLIYYSQIVNDFQKGDIAEGYSVSREKKESFPLTVTSAQKNPTAFYLCASSIGTGLRNEQFFGPGTRLTVL.

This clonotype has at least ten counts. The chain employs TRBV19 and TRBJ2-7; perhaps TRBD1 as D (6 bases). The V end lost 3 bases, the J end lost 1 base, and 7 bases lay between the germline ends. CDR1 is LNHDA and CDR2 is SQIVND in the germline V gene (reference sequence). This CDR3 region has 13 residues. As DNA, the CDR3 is TGTGCCAGTAGTATGGGACAATCCTACGAGCAGTACTTC. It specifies CASSMGQSYEQYF.